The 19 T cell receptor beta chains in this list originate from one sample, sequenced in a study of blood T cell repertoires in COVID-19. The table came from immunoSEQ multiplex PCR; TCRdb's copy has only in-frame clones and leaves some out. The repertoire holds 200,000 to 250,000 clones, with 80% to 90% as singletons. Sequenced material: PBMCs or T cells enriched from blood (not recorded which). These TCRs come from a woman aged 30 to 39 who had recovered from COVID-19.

The CDR3 bases are TGTGCCAGCAGCTCACCCCCGGGACAGCGACGCCCGGATACGCAGTATTTT. Residues: CASSSPPGQRRPDTQYF. The V and J genes are TRBV7-3 and TRBJ2-3; 7 nucleotides align to TRBD1. The CDR3 runs 17 residues. CDR1 and CDR2 (germline): SGHTA, FQGTGA. The junction had 16 bases not matched to a gene; V was cut back by 4 bases and J by 6 bases.

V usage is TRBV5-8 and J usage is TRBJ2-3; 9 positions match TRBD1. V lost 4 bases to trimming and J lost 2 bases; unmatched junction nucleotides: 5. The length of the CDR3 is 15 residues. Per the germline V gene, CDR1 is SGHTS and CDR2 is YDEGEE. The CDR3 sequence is CASSPGTGPTDTQYF. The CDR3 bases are TGTGCCAGCAGCCCCGGGACAGGGCCCACAGATACGCAGTATTTT.

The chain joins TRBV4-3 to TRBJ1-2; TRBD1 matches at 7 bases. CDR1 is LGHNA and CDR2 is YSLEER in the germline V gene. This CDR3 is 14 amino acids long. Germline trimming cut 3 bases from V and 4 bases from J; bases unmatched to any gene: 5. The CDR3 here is CASSQPGQTYGYTF. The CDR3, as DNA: TGCGCCAGCAGCCAGCCGGGACAGACCTATGGCTACACCTTC.

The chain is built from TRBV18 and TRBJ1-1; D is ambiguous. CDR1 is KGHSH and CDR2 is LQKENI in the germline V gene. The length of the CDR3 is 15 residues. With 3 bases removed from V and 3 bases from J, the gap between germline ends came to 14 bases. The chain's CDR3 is CASSPLSGRDTEAFF. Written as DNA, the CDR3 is TGTGCCAGCTCACCTTTATCGGGGAGGGACACTGAAGCTTTCTTT.

The CDR3 coding sequence is TGCGCCAGCAGCTTCGGGGTTACCTCCTACGAGCAGTACTTC. Its protein product is CASSFGVTSYEQYF. V is TRBV5-1 and J is TRBJ2-7; maybe TRBD2 (5 bases). The V gene's germline CDR1 is SGHRS and CDR2 YFSETQ. The CDR3 covers 14 residues. V gave up 2 bases and J gave up 0 bases, with 9 bases separating them.

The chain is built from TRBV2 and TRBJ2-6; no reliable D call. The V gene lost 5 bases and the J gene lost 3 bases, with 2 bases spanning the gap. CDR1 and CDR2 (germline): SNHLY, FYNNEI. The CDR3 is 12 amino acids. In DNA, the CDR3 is TGTGCCAGCAGTCTTGGGGCCAACGTCCTGACTTTC. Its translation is CASSLGANVLTF. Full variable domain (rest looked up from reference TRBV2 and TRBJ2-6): EPEVTQTPSHQVTQMGQEVILRCVPISNHLYFYWYRQILGQKVEFLVSFYNNEISEKSEIFDDQFSVERPDGSNFTLKIRSTKLEDSAMYFCASSLGANVLTFGAGSRLTVL.

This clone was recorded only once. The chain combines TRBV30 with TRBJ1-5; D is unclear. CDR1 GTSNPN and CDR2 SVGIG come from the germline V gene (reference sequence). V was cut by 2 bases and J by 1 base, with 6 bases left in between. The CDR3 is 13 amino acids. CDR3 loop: CAWSYNSNQPQHF. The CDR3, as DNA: TGTGCCTGGAGTTACAACAGCAATCAGCCCCAGCATTTT.

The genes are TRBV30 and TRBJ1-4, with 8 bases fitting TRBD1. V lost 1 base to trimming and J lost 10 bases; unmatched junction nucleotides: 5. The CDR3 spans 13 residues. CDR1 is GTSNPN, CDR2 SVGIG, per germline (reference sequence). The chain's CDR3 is CAWSGQGAGKLFF. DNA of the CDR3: TGTGCCTGGAGTGGCCAGGGGGCCGGAAAACTGTTTTTT.

The CDR3 DNA follows: TGCGCCAGCAGCCAAACCACAGGGGTTAATTCACCCCTCCACTTT. Its protein is CASSQTTGVNSPLHF. The rearrangement uses TRBV4-3 and TRBJ1-6; 7 bases are a match to TRBD1. Losses at the gene ends were 2 bases for V and 6 bases for J; bases not matched to a gene: 4. CDR1 is LGHNA and CDR2 is YSLEER in the germline V gene. This CDR3 contains 15 residues.

CDR3 sequence: CASSEPSRGGSGNTIYF. CDR3 in DNA: TGTGCCAGCAGCGAACCTTCTCGCGGGGGATCTGGAAACACCATATATTTT. The V and J genes are TRBV9 and TRBJ1-3; possible D gene TRBD1, 5 bases. In germline, CDR1 is SGDLS, CDR2 YYNGEE. This CDR3 spans 17 amino acids. Trimming stripped 3 bases from V and 1 base from J, with 17 bases between. The full variable domain, with the rest looked up from reference TRBV9 and TRBJ1-3, is DSGVTQTPKHLITATGQRVTLRCSPRSGDLSVYWYQQSLDQGLQFLIQYYNGEERAKGNILERFSAQQFPDLHSELNLSSLELGDSALYFCASSEPSRGGSGNTIYFGEGSWLTVV.

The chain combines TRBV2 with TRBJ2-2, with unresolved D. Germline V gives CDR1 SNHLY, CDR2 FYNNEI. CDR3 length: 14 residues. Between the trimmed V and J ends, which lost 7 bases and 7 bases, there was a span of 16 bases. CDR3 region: CASTTSTTGGELFF. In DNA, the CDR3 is TGTGCCAGCACCACCTCGACAACCGGCGGGGAGCTGTTTTTT.

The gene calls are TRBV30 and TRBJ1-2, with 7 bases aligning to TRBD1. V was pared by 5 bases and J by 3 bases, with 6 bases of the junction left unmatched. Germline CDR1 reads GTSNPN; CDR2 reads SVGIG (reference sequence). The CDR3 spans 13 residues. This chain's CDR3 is CAWRVDRDYGYTF. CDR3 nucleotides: TGTGCCTGGCGAGTAGACAGGGACTATGGCTACACCTTC.

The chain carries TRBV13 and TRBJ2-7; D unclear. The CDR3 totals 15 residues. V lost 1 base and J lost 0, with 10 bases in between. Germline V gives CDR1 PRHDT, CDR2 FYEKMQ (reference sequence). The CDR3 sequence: CASSLVVGPSYEQYF. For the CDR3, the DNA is TGTGCCAGCAGCTTAGTTGTGGGCCCCTCCTACGAGCAGTACTTC.

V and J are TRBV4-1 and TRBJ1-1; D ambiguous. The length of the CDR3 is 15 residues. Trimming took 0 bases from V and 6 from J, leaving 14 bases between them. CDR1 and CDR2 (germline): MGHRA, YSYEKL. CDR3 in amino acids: CASSQEEAGRAEAFF. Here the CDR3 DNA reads TGCGCCAGCAGCCAAGAGGAGGCGGGTAGGGCTGAAGCTTTCTTT.

CDR3: CASSQPVMNTEAFF. CDR3 sequence (DNA): TGTGCCAGCAGCCAACCAGTAATGAACACTGAAGCTTTCTTT. The chain is built from TRBV3-1 (or the pseudogene TRBV3-2) and TRBJ1-1; D is ambiguous. The CDR3 is 14 amino acids. V was cut by 2 bases and J by 0 bases, with 7 bases left in between. Germline values: CDR1 LGHDT, CDR2 YNNKEL (reference sequence).

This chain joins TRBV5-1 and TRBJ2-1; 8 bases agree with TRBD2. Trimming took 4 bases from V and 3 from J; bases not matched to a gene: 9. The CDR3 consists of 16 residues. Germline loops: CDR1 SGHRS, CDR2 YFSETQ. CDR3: CASSLGAGELYNEQFF. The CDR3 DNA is TGCGCCAGCAGCCTAGGAGCGGGAGAACTCTACAATGAGCAGTTCTTC. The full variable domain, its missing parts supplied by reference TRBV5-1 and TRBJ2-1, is KAGVTQTPRYLIKTRGQQVTLSCSPISGHRSVSWYQQTPGQGLQFLFEYFSETQRNKGNFPGRFSGRQFSNSRSEMNVSTLELGDSALYLCASSLGAGELYNEQFFGPGTRLTVL.

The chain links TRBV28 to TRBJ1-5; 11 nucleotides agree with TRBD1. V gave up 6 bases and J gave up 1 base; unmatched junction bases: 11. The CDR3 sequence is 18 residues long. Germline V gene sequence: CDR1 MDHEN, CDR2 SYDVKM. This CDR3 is CASRPGTGGRRSNQPQHF. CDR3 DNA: TGTGCCAGCAGACCCGGGACAGGGGGGAGGAGGAGCAATCAGCCCCAGCATTTT.

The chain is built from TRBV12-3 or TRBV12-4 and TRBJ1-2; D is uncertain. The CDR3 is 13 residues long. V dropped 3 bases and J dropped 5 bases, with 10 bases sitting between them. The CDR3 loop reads CASSLGREYGYTF. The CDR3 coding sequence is TGTGCCAGCAGTTTGGGGAGGGAATATGGCTACACCTTC.

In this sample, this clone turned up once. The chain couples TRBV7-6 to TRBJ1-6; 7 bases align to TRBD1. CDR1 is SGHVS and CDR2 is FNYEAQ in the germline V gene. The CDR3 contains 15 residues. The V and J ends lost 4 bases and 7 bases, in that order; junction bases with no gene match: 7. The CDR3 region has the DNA TGTGCCAGCAGCTCAAGACAGGGTGGGAATTCACCCCTCCACTTT. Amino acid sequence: CASSSRQGGNSPLHF.